This T cell receptor beta chain appears in the sequencing data of a study of CD8 T cells in Susac syndrome. Study-wide background: Sequencing included Susac syndrome patients, about 6 of them with active disease and about eight in remission. Patients with Susac syndrome had blood drawn and were at that point therapy-naive, on corticosteroids, or on intravenous immunoglobulin alone. Study-level points and caveats: Repertoires of Susac syndrome CD4+ T cells lacked clonal expansion.

About 0.5 to 1 ug RNA was reverse transcribed with random hexamers. An immunoSEQ multiplex PCR generated amplified TCR beta CDR3 products spanning 54 Vbeta and 13 Jbeta. MiXCR, run by TCRdb on the immunoSEQ multiplex PCR reads, gives a single entry per CDR3 protein. Here the sample spans about 180,000 distinct CDR3 sequences, 85% to 95% being singletons. Germline V gene lookup returns CDR1 GTSNPN and CDR2 SVGIG (reference sequence). The CDR3 length is 18 residues. V shed 5 bases and J shed 4 bases, with 26 bases lying between them. A remark on this clonotype: Its antigen is still unknown.

The receptor comes from a human donor with Susac syndrome. The sequenced sample consisted of CD4+ T cells from PBMCs. The V call is TRBV30, the J call TRBJ2-2; tentative D call: TRBD1 (6 bases). Here the CDR3 DNA reads TGTGCCTGGGCCCGCAGGGGTCGGTATGCTGGAGCCACCGGGGAGCTGTTTTTT. It is translated as CAWARRGRYAGATGELFF.